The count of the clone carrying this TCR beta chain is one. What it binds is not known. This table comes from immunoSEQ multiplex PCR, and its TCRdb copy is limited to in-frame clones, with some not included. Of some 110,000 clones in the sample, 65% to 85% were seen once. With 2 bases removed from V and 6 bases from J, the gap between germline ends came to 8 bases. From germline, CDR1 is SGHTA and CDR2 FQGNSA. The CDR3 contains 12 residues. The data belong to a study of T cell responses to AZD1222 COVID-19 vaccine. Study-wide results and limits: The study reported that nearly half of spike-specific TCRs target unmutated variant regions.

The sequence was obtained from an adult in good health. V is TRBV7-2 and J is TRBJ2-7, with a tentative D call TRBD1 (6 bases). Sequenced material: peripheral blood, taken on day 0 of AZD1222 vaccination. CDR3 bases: TGTGCCAGCAGCTTACAGGGGAGCGAGCAGTACTTC. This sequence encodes CASSLQGSEQYF.